These T cell receptor beta chains were read from a single sample in a study of T-cell memory formation after mild COVID-19. MiXCR, run by TCRdb on the 5' RACE reads, gives a single entry per CDR3 protein. Among about 320,000 distinct CDR3 sequences listed, about 13% were seen once. Sequencing input: PBMCs or a T cell subset sorted from them (not recorded which). These receptors came from a man in his late teens or twenties who had mild COVID-19 (a few samples of this study predate the infection). Cell type and time point are not known. Each CDR3 is given without its conserved first and last residue.

>TRBV7-9|TRBJ2-7
ASSRSGEPYEQY
>TRBV19|TRBJ2-1
ASSRDREGSYNEQF
>TRBV7-9|TRBJ2-1
ASNHNEQF
>TRBV24-1|TRBJ2-3
ATSDFRSTDTQY
>TRBV7-9|TRBJ1-4
ASSLVTDRKLF
>TRBV7-2|TRBJ2-3
ASSLVAGAGDTQY
>TRBV20-1|TRBJ2-5
SAIWGETQY
>TRBV5-1|TRBJ2-6
ASSLSGGSGANVLT
>TRBV11-2|TRBJ2-5
ASSSPGGAEETQY
>TRBV15|TRBJ2-5
ATSREKRGGGETQY
>TRBV6-5|TRBJ2-5
ASSPQPKDIWYQETQY
>TRBV5-1|TRBJ2-5
ASSWVYQETQY
>TRBV7-2|TRBJ2-1
ASSSTDWVSF
>TRBV6-5|TRBJ1-5
ASSYRANQPQH
>TRBV10-3|TRBJ2-3
AISESGDTDTQY
>TRBV7-2|TRBJ1-1
ASSLAGGYSNTEAF
>TRBV6-2/TRBV6-3|TRBJ1-1
ASMGARGVMNTEAF
>TRBV15|TRBJ2-1
ATSRDRGTRNEQF
>TRBV20-1|TRBJ2-7
SARPSGDYEQY